A selection of T cell receptor beta chains follows, all from one sample in a study of regulatory T cells in long-lasting Graves disease. Via MiXCR, TCRdb re-called the multiplex PCR reads, giving one row per CDR3 protein. The sample holds over 350,000 distinct CDR3 sequences, 14% seen once. The sample was also reused in another study, on T cells in Graves' hyperthyroidism and ophthalmopathy.

Sequencing was performed on peripheral blood mononuclear cells (PBMCs), taken at new diagnosis, from a patient treated with antithyroid drugs. The receptors shown here come from a woman aged 45-65 years with Graves disease. The CDR3 runs from the conserved cysteine through the conserved F or W. The order of the fields is V gene, clone size, D gene, J gene, CDR3 DNA, CDR3 protein. The D gene is left open where the match is weak. The listing skips clone size in some rows; elsewhere it reads once, few, many or a size class.

>TRBV5-1|many|-|TRBJ1-1
TGTGCCAGCAGCTCCAAAACCCAGGGACGGTTGGGTGAAGCTTTCTTT
CASSSKTQGRLGEAFF
>TRBV5-1|few|-|TRBJ2-7
TGCGCCAGCAGCCCCCCGGACAGGGTCGGGCGGGAGAAGTCTTACGAGCAGTACTTC
CASSPPDRVGREKSYEQYF
>TRBV5-6|-|TRBD1|TRBJ2-1
TGTGCCAGCAGCTTGGGACAGGGGCCTCGAGGGGGGTTCTTC
CASSLGQGPRGGFF
>TRBV6-1|few|-|TRBJ1-5
TGTGCCAGCAGTGGGGGGCTATGGCAGCCCCAGCATTTT
CASSGGLWQPQHF
>TRBV7-6|many|-|TRBJ2-1
TGTGCCAGCAGCCTCCGATTAGGCTCCGTCAATGAGCAGTTCTTC
CASSLRLGSVNEQFF
>TRBV28|many|TRBD1|TRBJ1-2
TGTGCCAGCAGTCCCCAGGGGGGACCGTATGGCTACACCTTC
CASSPQGGPYGYTF
>TRBV18|many|-|TRBJ1-5
TGTGCCAGCTCACCAGACACAGGGCGGCAGCCCCAGCATTTT
CASSPDTGRQPQHF
>TRBV4-1|-|-|TRBJ1-3
TGCGCCAGCAGCCAAGGTCTGGGGTGGATAAACACCATATATTTT
CASSQGLGWINTIYF
>TRBV2|many|-|TRBJ2-7
TGTGCCAGCAGGACCGACCAGAATCCAGCCTACGAGCAGTACTTC
CASRTDQNPAYEQYF
>TRBV28|many|TRBD2|TRBJ2-3
TGTGCCAGCGGAGGAACTAGCGGGAGGGTGGGTACGCAGTATTTT
CASGGTSGRVGTQYF
>TRBV27|few|TRBD2|TRBJ2-1
TGTGCCAGTGCAATAGCGGGAGGCGCAAATGAGCAGTTCTTC
CASAIAGGANEQFF
>TRBV20-1|few|TRBD1|TRBJ1-6
TGCAGTGTCCCCGGGACAGGGGTGCTCTCCTATAATTCACCCCTCCACTTT
CSVPGTGVLSYNSPLHF
>TRBV7-9|few|TRBD1|TRBJ2-2
TGTGCCAGCAGCTTAGAGGGGACAGGCTACACCGGGGAGCTGTTTTTT
CASSLEGTGYTGELFF
>TRBV5-1|-|-|TRBJ2-7
TGCGCCAGCAGCTCCCTCCCGGACTACGAGCAGTACTTC
CASSSLPDYEQYF
>TRBV6-2/TRBV6-3|few|-|TRBJ1-5
TGTGCCAGCAGTTACCTGGCAGGAGATGTGCCCCAGCATTTT
CASSYLAGDVPQHF
>TRBV12-3/TRBV12-4|many|TRBD2|TRBJ2-3
TGTGCCAGCAGGCCCCGCGGGACTAGGGGGAGTTTGGGGCCAGATACGCAGTATTTT
CASRPRGTRGSLGPDTQYF
>TRBV6-1|few|TRBD2|TRBJ2-2
TGTGCCAGCAGCCGGGGGGCCGGGGAGCTGTTTTTT
CASSRGAGELFF
>TRBV6-1|many|TRBD2|TRBJ2-3
TGTGCCAGCAGTGAAACGACTAGCGGGAGTTTCGCAGATACGCAGTATTTT
CASSETTSGSFADTQYF
>TRBV19|once|-|TRBJ1-2
TGTGCCAGTAGAAATTTACTAGCCAACTATGGCTACACCTTC
CASRNLLANYGYTF
>TRBV6-2/TRBV6-3|many|-|TRBJ1-4
TGTGCCAGCAGTTACTCAGTGGAGGGTGAAAAACTGTTTTTT
CASSYSVEGEKLFF
>TRBV2|many|-|TRBJ2-4
TGTGCCAGCAGAGGAAGGTTGGGACCGGGGGCCAAAAACATTCAGTACTTC
CASRGRLGPGAKNIQYF
>TRBV4-1|-|TRBD1|TRBJ1-4
TGCGCCAGCAGCCAAGACAGGGGGCAGGACGAAAAACTGTTTTTT
CASSQDRGQDEKLFF
>TRBV28|many|-|TRBJ2-7
TGTGCCAGCAGTTCCCTCGCTCGGGTCTTAAACTACGAGCAGTACTTC
CASSSLARVLNYEQYF
>TRBV2|many|TRBD1|TRBJ1-6
TGTGCCAGCAGACGACAGGGGGCCGATAATTCACCCCTCCACTTT
CASRRQGADNSPLHF
>TRBV28|many|-|TRBJ1-4
TGTGCCAGCATGGGTACCGGGACACCTGATGAAAAACTGTTTTTT
CASMGTGTPDEKLFF
>TRBV6-1|many|-|TRBJ1-5
TGTGCCAGCAGGCCCGGGTATAGCAATCAGCCCCAGCATTTT
CASRPGYSNQPQHF
>TRBV5-1|-|TRBD2|TRBJ2-7
TGCGCCAGCAGCTTGCTAGCGGGAACGTCCTACGAGCAGTACTTC
CASSLLAGTSYEQYF
>TRBV11-2|few|TRBD2|TRBJ2-3
TGTGCCAGCAGCGGACCGGGACTAGCCTGTCTAGCGCAGTATTTT
CASSGPGLACLAQYF
>TRBV3-1|-|-|TRBJ2-2
TGTGCCAGCAGCCTCCATGAGCTAGCCCCGACCTCCCTTTACACCGGGGAGCTGTTTTTT
CASSLHELAPTSLYTGELFF
>TRBV28|many|-|TRBJ1-2
TGTGCCAGCAGGGAGCAGGGGTTTGACTATGGCTACACCTTC
CASREQGFDYGYTF
>TRBV3-1|few|-|TRBJ2-7
TGTGCCAGCAGCCAAGGGGAAGGTGGTAGAGAGCAGTACTTC
CASSQGEGGREQYF
>TRBV5-1|few|TRBD1|TRBJ1-1
TGCGCCAGCAGCTTGAGCGGGACAGTTAACACTGAAGCTTTCTTT
CASSLSGTVNTEAFF
>TRBV28|many|TRBD1|TRBJ1-6
TGTGCCAGCAGGGACAGGGGGCGCTTGTCCCGTAATTCACCCCTCCACTTT
CASRDRGRLSRNSPLHF
>TRBV18|many|-|TRBJ1-4
TGTGCCAGCTCACCAACGTCCGGGGCGTCGGAAAAACTGTTTTTT
CASSPTSGASEKLFF
>TRBV2|many|TRBD2|TRBJ2-4
TGTGCCAGCAGGAGAGAGGTAGCGGGAGGGTCCAACATTCAGTACTTC
CASRREVAGGSNIQYF
>TRBV19|few|-|TRBJ2-3
TGTGCCAGTAGTCCTTCGACAGGAACAGATACGCAGTATTTT
CASSPSTGTDTQYF
>TRBV24-1|-|-|TRBJ2-3
TGTGCCACCAGTGATTCGGTGACAGATACGCAGTATTTT
CATSDSVTDTQYF
>TRBV19|many|-|TRBJ2-7
TGTGCCAGTAGTATCTCAGGGGAACGGACCTACGAGCAGTACTTC
CASSISGERTYEQYF
>TRBV6-1|many|-|TRBJ1-1
TGTGCCAGCAGTGGTTACTTGAACACTGAAGCTTTCTTT
CASSGYLNTEAFF
>TRBV12-5|few|-|TRBJ2-1
TGTGCTAGTGGAAAAGCGGGCAACTACAATGAGCAGTTCTTC
CASGKAGNYNEQFF